This T cell receptor beta chain was captured by sequencing in a study of human T cells and chemical hapten exposure (dated by TCRdb to the early 2020s). About the investigation overall: For sensitization, 2% DPC in acetone was applied to an approximately 2 cm by approximately 2 cm area of upper inner arm skin. The mostly female patient cohort included alopecia areata with under or over 50% scalp involvement, alopecia totalis and alopecia universalis. Throughout the approximately 24-week study period, patients were also given weekly therapeutic DPC doses on the scalp. For TCR sequencing, blood came from about 29 alopecia patients at anywhere from one to four time points (pre-sensitization, 2, 6 and 24 weeks). Patch testing was done on the upper back using Finn chambers containing 0.01% DPC, and results were scored after 6 days according to International Contact Dermatitis Research Group standards. Patient blood was sampled pre-sensitization (week 0) and at 2, 6 and about 24 weeks after DPC sensitization. Libraries were combined into a pool for sequencing, and differences in TCR yield between samples came mainly from small differences in library volumes within the pool. This study followed changes in the peripheral blood TCR repertoire in vivo during primary and secondary sensitization of alopecia patients to the hapten diphenylcyclopropenone (DPC). Beyond this particular receptor, the publication reports: Significantly more large CDR3 similarity clusters were formed by expanded TCRs than by pre-sensitization or healthy control sets, consistent with antigen-driven responses. A positive correlation was found between the number of PT1 expanded TCRs and patch test score, with significance reached at thresholds 8, 16 and 32 but not 4. Because all patients had alopecia, a presumed autoimmune disease, the immune response of the patients might differ from that of healthy individuals. DPC sensitization did not change the number of TCRs with a frequency above 1 in 1000, and there was no evidence of changes in global repertoire structure. Repeated subsampling changed both the strength of the expansion versus patch-test correlation and the threshold at which the correlation became significant.

The germline V gene encodes CDR1 SGHRS and CDR2 YFSETQ. The CDR3 starts with the cysteine, ends with the phenylalanine, and has 16 residues. Of all the DNA, just the CDR3 is kept, 48 bases in frame from base 1. Clipping removes 4 bases from V and 2 bases from J, with 12 as the unmatched junction base count. This clonotype appeared many times. The specificity of this receptor is unknown. Per-base qualities were not stored, and no clone one base away is much larger. Taken with the paper, the label for time point translates to: patch test 2, 6 weeks after DPC sensitization. According to the study, the label for this sample's treatment or condition signals: therapeutic diphenylcyclopropenone sensitization with weekly scalp DPC. Blood at each patch-test visit was drawn before the patch test was applied. Patients were considered eligible if aged 18 to 70, diagnosed with alopecia and deemed suitable for DPC therapy, and patients were excluded if pregnant. Total RNA was extracted from unfractionated whole blood that had been collected in Tempus Blood RNA tubes.

Library generation was performed with RACE. The instrument given in TCRdb is NextSeq 500. During library preparation, unique molecular identifiers were attached to individual cDNA molecules so that TCRs could be counted quantitatively and reproducibly. For every blood RNA sample, sequencing covered both the TCR alpha and TCR beta chains. The authors' pipeline ran thus. A median of about 100,000 TCRs per sample was observed, with a range of about 23,224 to 700,000. V, J and CDR3 annotation of the TCR reads was performed with the Decombinator software suite. For the PS versus PT1 abundance plots, all samples were subsampled to the same number of TCRs (28,000). TCRs were defined as expanded if absent before sensitization and observed at least eight times at the 2-week time point. TCRdb itself trimmed the public reads at Q25 with fastp, ran MiXCR and retained productive beta chains. Identical CDR3 proteins give one entry, which carries the most common genes and DNA. The V and J calls and clone size are TCRdb's, not the authors'. This sample comprises some 45,000 distinct CDR3 sequences, more than 8.5% of them detected only once. 15% of the sample belongs to the ten largest clones.

The origin of this receptor is a woman in her thirties or forties with alopecia areata. Some clones in this sample may be carry-over from other donors' samples. The chain is made from TRBV5-1 and TRBJ2-7, and 7 bases in between align with TRBD1. Here the sequenced sample was whole blood, taken in connection with sensitization to the hapten diphenylcyclopropenone (DPC). The DNA is TGCGCCAGCAGCCACACCACTGGACAGGCCGCCTACGAGCAGTACTTC. It codes for CASSHTTGQAAYEQYF.